The 15 T cell receptor beta chains below were found in one sample sequenced in a study of cytomegalovirus exposure and HLA in healthy donors. PCR primers comprised 60 Vbeta and 13 Jbeta primers. Sequenced by immunoSEQ multiplex PCR; TCRdb stores in-frame clones only, minus some. The repertoire holds 160,000 or so clones, with over 75% as singletons. The sequenced sample consisted of PBMCs. Receptor source: a man in his sixties in good health and CMV-seronegative.

This clone was detected a few times. The genes are TRBV30 and TRBJ2-5; 12 nucleotides align to TRBD2. This CDR3 spans 14 amino acids. Unmatched junction bases numbered 3, after V lost 3 bases and J lost 4 bases. CDR1 and CDR2 (germline): GTSNPN, SVGIG (reference sequence). The CDR3 DNA reads as TGTGCCTGGAGCCAACTAGCGGGAGGAGAGACCCAGTACTTC. Its protein product is CAWSQLAGGETQYF.

The table lists this clone with a few counts. The chain recombines TRBV7-9 with TRBJ1-2, with D perhaps TRBD1 (6 bases). The CDR3 has 14 residues. CDR1 and CDR2 (germline): SEHNR, FQNEAQ (reference sequence). With 0 bases removed from V and 6 bases from J, the gap between germline ends came to 11 bases. CDR3 DNA sequence: TGTGCCAGCAGCTTAGCACAGGGCAGTGATGGCTACACCTTC. It translates to CASSLAQGSDGYTF.

The chain recombines TRBV6-5 with TRBJ2-3; TRBD1 matches 7 bases. Germline trimming cut 6 bases from V and 4 bases from J; bases unmatched to any gene: 7. The CDR3 sequence is 14 residues long. Looked up from germline, CDR1 is MNHEY and CDR2 is SVGAGI. The chain's CDR3 is CASSLGDRADTQYF. CDR3 bases: TGTGCCAGCAGCCTGGGGGACAGAGCAGATACGCAGTATTTT.

J is TRBJ2-5 and V is TRBV19; D possibly corresponds to TRBD1 (6 bases). The germline V and J ends were trimmed by 3 bases and 4 bases, with 12 bases remaining between them. Germline values: CDR1 LNHDA, CDR2 SQIVND (reference sequence). This CDR3 contains 14 residues. CDR3 bases: TGTGCCAGTAGTATTGGGGGCACTCCAGAGACCCAGTACTTC. Its protein is CASSIGGTPETQYF. Using reference TRBV19 and TRBJ2-5 for the parts outside the CDR3, the full variable domain is DGGITQSPKYLFRKEGQNVTLSCEQNLNHDAMYWYRQDPGQGLRLIYYSQIVNDFQKGDIAEGYSVSREKKESFPLTVTSAQKNPTAFYLCASSIGGTPETQYFGPGTRLLVL.

This clone was seen only once. CDR3 nucleotides: TGTGCCAGTGGCCAGGGGAAGACCCAGTACTTC. This encodes CASGQGKTQYF. The chain combines TRBV19 with TRBJ2-5; possible D gene TRBD1, 6 bases. The CDR3 consists of 11 residues. Trimming removed 8 bases from V and 6 bases from J, with 10 bases in between. From germline, CDR1 is LNHDA and CDR2 SQIVND (reference sequence).

The gene calls are TRBV27 and TRBJ2-3; D remains unclear. Between the trimmed V and J ends, which lost 2 bases and 5 bases, there was a span of 11 bases. Germline CDR1 is MNHEY and CDR2 is SMNVEV (reference sequence). The CDR3 totals 14 residues. The DNA of the CDR3 is TGTGCCAGCAGTTTAAATGGGCGTCGAGATACGCAGTATTTT. Its protein product is CASSLNGRRDTQYF.

This clone was detected only a few times. The rearrangement joins TRBV7-9 to TRBJ1-5, with D maybe TRBD1 (6 bases). The length of the CDR3 is 14 residues. Deletions cut 0 bases from V and 5 bases from J, with 8 bases between. Germline lookup yields CDR1 SEHNR and CDR2 FQNEAQ (reference sequence). The CDR3, as DNA: TGTGCCAGCAGCTTAGCAGGGACACATCAGCCCCAGCATTTT. It is translated as CASSLAGTHQPQHF.

J is TRBJ1-5 and V is TRBV6-6; D is unclear. The CDR3 length is 15 residues. The germline V gene has CDR1 MNHNY and CDR2 SVGAGI (reference sequence). V was cut by 6 bases and J by 3 bases, with 15 bases left in between. Written as DNA, the CDR3 is TGTGCCAGCAGCCCTGACACAGCGGTCAATCAGCCCCAGCATTTT. It encodes CASSPDTAVNQPQHF.

The table lists this clone with a few counts. The V and J genes are TRBV7-8 and TRBJ2-7, with D hard to call. Trimming cost V 0 bases and J 4 bases, with 10 bases left between them. CDR3 length equals 14 residues. Germline V gene lookup returns CDR1 SGHVS and CDR2 FQNEAQ. CDR3 nucleotides: TGTGCCAGCAGCTTAGCGAACACAAATTACGAGCAGTACTTC. Residues: CASSLANTNYEQYF.

J is TRBJ1-2 and V is TRBV28; 9 bases agree with TRBD1. Germline CDR1 MDHEN, CDR2 SYDVKM. CDR3 length: 15 amino acids. V was pared by 1 base and J by 8 bases, with 8 bases of the junction left unmatched. CDR3 DNA: TGTGCCAGCAGTTTATTCAACAGGGGGCAGGACGGCTACACCTTC. This encodes CASSLFNRGQDGYTF.

The chain recombines TRBV6-5 with TRBJ1-4; no firm D call. The germline V gene encodes CDR1 MNHEY and CDR2 SVGAGI. Trimming took off 5 bases at V and 7 bases at J, with 11 bases between the two ends. The CDR3 has 13 amino acids. The CDR3 protein is CASSRESREKLFF. In DNA, the CDR3 is TGTGCCAGCAGTAGGGAGAGTCGTGAAAAACTGTTTTTT.

V and J are TRBV6-5 and TRBJ2-7; D possibly corresponds to TRBD2 (7 bases). Trimming pared 8 bases from V and 2 bases from J, leaving 13 bases between. The V gene's germline CDR1 is MNHEY and CDR2 SVGAGI. The CDR3 has 13 residues. The CDR3 spells CASSRGGAYEQYF. In DNA form, the CDR3 reads TGTGCCAGCTCAAGGGGGGGGGCCTACGAGCAGTACTTC.

The V call is TRBV5-1, the J call TRBJ2-3; 8 nucleotides align to TRBD1. The CDR3 runs 15 residues. Germline values: CDR1 SGHRS, CDR2 YFSETQ. Trimming at V came to 7 bases and at J to 1 base, leaving 8 bases not matched to a gene. CDR3 nucleotide sequence: TGCGCCAGCCGACAGGAACAGGGGGGCACAGATACGCAGTATTTT. It specifies CASRQEQGGTDTQYF.

The chain links TRBV6-5 to TRBJ1-1, with 8 bases lining up with TRBD1. J was trimmed by 3 bases and V by 5 bases; bases with no gene match: 5. The CDR3 contains 14 residues. The germline CDR1 and CDR2 sequences are MNHEY and SVGAGI. In DNA, the CDR3 is TGTGCCAGCAGTGAGACGACAGGGGACACTGAAGCTTTCTTT. Protein product: CASSETTGDTEAFF.

This rearrangement joins TRBV29-1 to TRBJ1-1; D not certain. There are 14 residues in the CDR3. The germline gives CDR1 SQVTM, CDR2 ANQGSEA. V was shortened by 3 bases and J by 1 base, with 12 bases between the two germline ends. CDR3 bases: TGCAGCGTTGAGACCGACACCTGGAACACTGAAGCTTTCTTT. The encoded protein is CSVETDTWNTEAFF.